This T cell receptor beta chain was obtained from a study of blood T cell repertoires in COVID-19. Seattle-derived patients entered the study during active infection and were followed longitudinally. CDR3 size: 12 residues. CDR1 and CDR2 (germline): MGHDK, SYGVNS. Deletions cut 6 bases from V and 3 bases from J, with 9 bases between. The table came from immunoSEQ multiplex PCR; TCRdb's copy has only in-frame clones and leaves some out. Of some 400,000 clones in the sample, 80% to 90% are singletons; the top ten hold 2% to 2.5%. Note on this clone: A read error may explain this, as a much larger clone is one base away.

This TCR was sampled from a woman in her fifties or sixties with COVID-19, enrolled during active disease. This chain joins TRBV25-1 and TRBJ2-7; TRBD1 is a possible D gene (6 bases). The sequenced sample was peripheral blood. CDR3 residues: CASSSGVYEQYF. The DNA for the CDR3 is TGTGCCAGCAGCTCAGGGGTCTACGAGCAGTACTTC.